These 18 T cell receptor beta chains share one sample of origin, sequenced in a study. TCRdb analysed the 5' RACE reads with MiXCR anew, one entry per CDR3 protein. The data show 20,000 to 25,000 distinct CDR3 sequences, with roughly 33% seen just once and about 2% held by the top ten. Sequenced sample: tumor-infiltrating naive CD4+ T cells sorted from the breast tumor. The subset denotes: naive CD4+ T cells, CD4+CD45RA+CD25-. The receptors stem from a female donor with breast cancer.

By share, this clonotype counts as medium-sized. The rearrangement uses TRBV5-6 and TRBJ2-6; D may be TRBD1 or TRBD2 (6 bases each). Germline CDR1 reads SGHDT; CDR2 reads YYEEEE. CDR3 size: 20 residues. V lost 4 bases and J lost 3, with 26 bases in between. The chain's CDR3 is CASSQGTRAREMYGANVLTF. DNA of the CDR3: TGTGCCAGCAGCCAAGGGACAAGGGCCCGGGAGATGTATGGGGCCAACGTCCTGACTTTC.

As for this clonotype: This may come from a read error, since a much larger clone is one base off. The V call is TRBV30, the J call TRBJ2-1; 9 positions agree with TRBD2. This CDR3 has 17 amino acids. V shed 1 base, J shed 4 bases, and the junction held 11 bases outside the gene matches. From germline, CDR1 is GTSNPN and CDR2 SVGIG (reference sequence). The CDR3 region is CAWSANSGGESYNEQFF. The CDR3 DNA reads TGTGCCTGGAGTGCGAATAGCGGGGGAGAGTCTTACAATGAGCAGTTCTTC.

This clonotype was counted between two and nine times. Here the CDR3 reads CASRISGESQAFF. For the CDR3, the DNA is TGTGCCAGCAGGATCTCAGGGGAATCCCAAGCTTTCTTT. This chain joins TRBV6-1 and TRBJ1-1; D possibly corresponds to TRBD1 (6 bases). The CDR3 consists of 13 residues. Trimming shortened V by 6 bases and J by 9 bases, and 17 bases separated the two germline ends. Germline V gene sequence: CDR1 MNHNS, CDR2 SASEGT.

With respect to this clonotype: The junction departs from the called germline gene at one end, perhaps through a read error. The V call is TRBV30, the J call TRBJ2-1; a possible D gene is TRBD2 (6 bases). Per the germline V gene, CDR1 is GTSNPN and CDR2 is SVGIG (reference sequence). CDR3 length: 19 amino acids. The CDR3 spells CARSMRSKLAPLRGNEQFF. The CDR3 DNA is TGTGCCAGGAGTATGAGATCCAAACTAGCCCCACTCCGGGGCAATGAGCAGTTCTTC.

V is TRBV24-1 and J is TRBJ2-5; D call uncertain. Germline V lookup: CDR1 KGHDR, CDR2 SFDVKD. Trimming removed 3 bases at V and 4 bases at J, with 14 bases between. CDR3 length: 15 amino acids. The CDR3 here is CATSDPRMWGETQYF. CDR3 bases: TGTGCCACCAGTGATCCCCGAATGTGGGGAGAGACCCAGTACTTC.

The chain is built from TRBV20-1 and TRBJ2-4, with D perhaps given as TRBD1 or TRBD2 (5 bases each). V was shortened by 5 bases and J by 7 bases, with 21 bases between the two germline ends. The germline gives CDR1 DFQATT, CDR2 SNEGSKA (reference sequence). The CDR3 has 15 amino acids. The CDR3 reads CSAPSPAGSRNIQYF. The DNA of the CDR3 is TGCAGTGCTCCTAGCCCGGCAGGGTCTCGTAACATTCAGTACTTC.

J is TRBJ2-3 and V is TRBV2; possibly TRBD2 for D (6 bases). Per germline, CDR1 SNHLY and CDR2 FYNNEI. The CDR3 consists of 11 residues. Trimming took 8 bases from V and 6 from J, leaving 9 bases between them. For the CDR3, the DNA is TGTGCCAGCCGGGAGCGGGATACGCAGTATTTT. The encoded protein is CASRERDTQYF.

Relative to its sample, this clonotype is medium-sized. The V gene is TRBV7-9, the J gene TRBJ1-1; D not resolved. From germline, CDR1 is SEHNR and CDR2 FQNEAQ (reference sequence). The CDR3 spans 11 residues. V lost 11 bases to trimming and J lost 5 bases, with 12 bases between them. CDR3 sequence reads: CAGVGETEAFF. The CDR3 DNA sequence: TGTGCCGGAGTCGGGGAAACTGAAGCTTTCTTT.

J is TRBJ1-4 and V is TRBV6-1; D possibly corresponds to TRBD1 (5 bases). The CDR3 is made up of 15 amino acids. Germline CDR1 reads MNHNS; CDR2 reads SASEGT. V shed 7 bases and J shed 0 bases, with 12 bases lying between them. CDR3 nucleotides: TGTGCCAGCACCCCGGGGGAGGCAACTAATGAAAAACTGTTTTTT. Translated: CASTPGEATNEKLFF.

The chain links TRBV20-1 to TRBJ2-1; TRBD2 matches at 7 bases. From germline, CDR1 is DFQATT and CDR2 SNEGSKA (reference sequence). The CDR3 is 13 amino acids. J lost 7 bases, V lost 8 bases, and 11 bases had no gene match. The CDR3 sequence: CSTICGRRNEQFF. CDR3 bases: TGCAGTACCATATGCGGGAGAAGAAATGAGCAGTTCTTC.

The chain combines TRBV3-1 with TRBJ2-2; a weak D match, TRBD1 (6 bases). V was pared by 3 bases and J by 1 base, with 12 bases between. The CDR3 loop spans 16 amino acids. In germline, CDR1 is LGHDT, CDR2 YNNKEL (reference sequence). The CDR3 loop reads CASSQSPGQNTGELFF. DNA of the CDR3: TGTGCCAGCAGCCAGTCACCGGGACAGAACACCGGGGAGCTGTTTTTT.

This clonotype was detected a few times. Given a much more abundant clone one base away, this may be a read error. The V call is TRBV7-6, the J call TRBJ1-5; D is undetermined. Deletions cut 5 bases from V and 3 bases from J, with 11 bases between. Germline V gene lookup returns CDR1 SGHVS and CDR2 FNYEAQ. This CDR3 has 14 residues. Written as DNA, the CDR3 is TGTGCCAGCAGCCCGAGCACCATCAATCAGCCCCAGCATTTT. It specifies CASSPSTINQPQHF.

In DNA form, the CDR3 reads TGTGCCAGCAGTTCTAGCTATAGCAATCAGCCCCAGCATTTT. Its protein is CASSSSYSNQPQHF. The gene calls are TRBV6-6 and TRBJ1-5; D is undetermined. The germline V gene has CDR1 MNHNY and CDR2 SVGAGI (reference sequence). Trimming cost V 4 bases and J 0 bases, with 7 bases left between them. The CDR3 runs to 14 residues.

This clonotype showed up many times. The chain carries TRBV15 and TRBJ2-3, with D possibly being TRBD1 or TRBD2 (5 bases each). Germline values: CDR1 LNHNV, CDR2 YYDKDF (reference sequence). The CDR3 has 17 amino acids. V was cut by 5 bases and J by 0 bases, with 18 bases left in between. The CDR3 DNA reads as TGTGCCACCAGCCAGGGACCTTCTAGAACTAGCACAGATACGCAGTATTTT. It is translated as CATSQGPSRTSTDTQYF.

On this clonotype: A much more abundant neighbour one base away suggests this may be a read error. The genes are TRBV7-2 and TRBJ2-1; 9 bases match TRBD2. Trimming took 3 bases from V and 10 from J; bases not matched to a gene: 10. This CDR3 spans 15 amino acids. Germline loops: CDR1 SGHTA, CDR2 FQGNSA. CDR3 nucleotides: TGTGCCAGCAGCTTTAGGCTAGCGGGACCCCGGGAGCAGTTCTTC. It yields the protein CASSFRLAGPREQFF.

This clonotype was recorded only once. The rearrangement uses TRBV29-1 and TRBJ1-1, with TRBD1 identical over 7 bases. J gave up 1 base and V 5 bases, and 7 bases lay outside the gene matches. Germline-derived CDR1 and CDR2 are SQVTM and ANQGSEA. The CDR3 has 14 amino acids. CDR3 protein: CSVTGQFTNTEAFF. The DNA for the CDR3 is TGCAGCGTTACGGGACAGTTTACGAACACTGAAGCTTTCTTT.

DNA of the CDR3: TGTGCCAGCAGTTACTCCCGACTAGCGGGAGATGTAGATACGCAGCATTTT. Translated: CASSYSRLAGDVDTQHF. J is TRBJ2-3 and V is TRBV6-5; D uncertain. The DNA end is more similar to TRBJ1-5, so the J call may be wrong. Germline values: CDR1 MNHEY, CDR2 SVGAGI. The CDR3 totals 17 residues.

This clonotype was seen more than once but under ten times. V and J are TRBV7-8 and TRBJ1-1; 7 nucleotides line up with TRBD1. The V segment lost 4 bases and the J segment 5 bases; nucleotides outside the gene matches: 13. The length of the CDR3 is 16 residues. The germline V gene has CDR1 SGHVS and CDR2 FQNEAQ. CDR3 sequence (DNA): TGTGCCAGCAGCTCGGAGCTATGGACAGGTGTGACTGAAGCTTTCTTT. This sequence encodes CASSSELWTGVTEAFF.